Listed below are T cell receptor beta chains from one sample, sequenced in a study of CD8 T cells in ankylosing spondylitis. TCRdb recomputed calls from the 5' RACE reads with MiXCR, one row per CDR3 protein. The repertoire includes roughly 700,000 distinct CDR3 sequences, 15% to 20% of them detected once, and about 20% sits in the top ten. The sample was blood, either unsorted or a sorted T cell fraction (not recorded which). The receptor set was obtained from a male donor with ankylosing spondylitis. Both conserved end residues are part of each CDR3. The order of the fields is CDR3 DNA, CDR3 protein, clone size, D gene, J gene, V gene. The D gene is left open where the match is weak. Some rows have no size entry. The others give once, few or many, or a class for an expanded clone.

cdr3_nt: TGTGCCAGCAGCCCCGGGACTAGCGGGAGGGCCTACAATGAGCAGTTCTTC
cdr3_aa: CASSPGTSGRAYNEQFF
clone_size: once
d_call: TRBD2
j_call: TRBJ2-1
v_call: TRBV3-1

cdr3_nt: TGCAGCGTTGTGGGGCACAACTCTGGAAACACCATATATTTT
cdr3_aa: CSVVGHNSGNTIYF
clone_size: many
d_call: -
j_call: TRBJ1-3
v_call: TRBV29-1

cdr3_nt: TGTGCCAGCAGCTTAGGGCCCCAGAGCTCCTACAATGAGCAGTTCTTC
cdr3_aa: CASSLGPQSSYNEQFF
clone_size: -
d_call: -
j_call: TRBJ2-1
v_call: TRBV13

cdr3_nt: TGTGCCAGCAGTGACGGGGCAGGGATCCACGAGCAGTACTTC
cdr3_aa: CASSDGAGIHEQYF
clone_size: few
d_call: -
j_call: TRBJ2-7
v_call: TRBV6-1

cdr3_nt: TGTGCCAGCAGCTTAGGGAGCGGAGCGTCCTACGAGCAGTACTTC
cdr3_aa: CASSLGSGASYEQYF
clone_size: few
d_call: -
j_call: TRBJ2-7
v_call: TRBV7-8

cdr3_nt: TGTGCCAGCAGCCACCGGGACAGGATGATAGGAAAACTGTTTTTT
cdr3_aa: CASSHRDRMIGKLFF
clone_size: once
d_call: TRBD1
j_call: TRBJ1-4
v_call: TRBV7-8

cdr3_nt: TGTGCCAGCAGTGGGACATTGCGCTCCTACGAGCAGTACTTC
cdr3_aa: CASSGTLRSYEQYF
clone_size: -
d_call: -
j_call: TRBJ2-7
v_call: TRBV6-1

cdr3_nt: TGTGCCAGCAGCTCCCCCAGGCTAGAGGGCAATGAGCAGTTCTTC
cdr3_aa: CASSSPRLEGNEQFF
clone_size: many
d_call: -
j_call: TRBJ2-1
v_call: TRBV11-3

cdr3_nt: TGCAGTGCGGAACCGGGAGGGGCCTCTTCGCCCACTGAAGCTTTCTTT
cdr3_aa: CSAEPGGASSPTEAFF
clone_size: few
d_call: -
j_call: TRBJ1-1
v_call: TRBV20-1

cdr3_nt: TGCAGTGCTAGGCGGGACTCTCGGGGAGCTTTCTTT
cdr3_aa: CSARRDSRGAFF
clone_size: many
d_call: -
j_call: TRBJ1-1
v_call: TRBV20-1

cdr3_nt: TGTGCCAGCAGCCTTCTCCCCACAGGTCAACCCTACAATGAGCAGTTCTTC
cdr3_aa: CASSLLPTGQPYNEQFF
clone_size: few
d_call: -
j_call: TRBJ2-1
v_call: TRBV9

cdr3_nt: TGTGCCAGCACCGGGACAGGGGGCTTTACTGAGCAGTTCTTC
cdr3_aa: CASTGTGGFTEQFF
clone_size: few
d_call: TRBD1
j_call: TRBJ2-1
v_call: TRBV6-2/TRBV6-3

cdr3_nt: TGTGCCAGCAGCCCAAGGCGGCCAAGCGGCACAGATACGCAGTATTTT
cdr3_aa: CASSPRRPSGTDTQYF
clone_size: few
d_call: -
j_call: TRBJ2-3
v_call: TRBV7-2

cdr3_nt: TGTGCCAGCAGCTTAGAGTGGGGGGCTGGCACCGGGGAGCTGTTTTTT
cdr3_aa: CASSLEWGAGTGELFF
clone_size: -
d_call: -
j_call: TRBJ2-2
v_call: TRBV7-8

cdr3_nt: TGTGCCACCAGCAGAGACCCGGAGATGAACACTGAAGCTTTCTTT
cdr3_aa: CATSRDPEMNTEAFF
clone_size: -
d_call: -
j_call: TRBJ1-1
v_call: TRBV15

cdr3_nt: TGTGCCAGCAGTTCACTAGTCGATGGCTACACCTTC
cdr3_aa: CASSSLVDGYTF
clone_size: -
d_call: -
j_call: TRBJ1-2
v_call: TRBV28

cdr3_nt: TGCAGTGCTACCCCTCTGGGGGAGTACTACGAGCAGTACTTC
cdr3_aa: CSATPLGEYYEQYF
clone_size: -
d_call: -
j_call: TRBJ2-7
v_call: TRBV20-1

cdr3_nt: TGTGCCAGCAGCAAAGCGACGGCTGCTAGCACAGATACGCAGTATTTT
cdr3_aa: CASSKATAASTDTQYF
clone_size: few
d_call: -
j_call: TRBJ2-3
v_call: TRBV21-1

cdr3_nt: TGTGCCAGCAGCGAGGGATTACTCGCCGGGGAGCTGTTTTTT
cdr3_aa: CASSEGLLAGELFF
clone_size: few
d_call: -
j_call: TRBJ2-2
v_call: TRBV11-2

cdr3_nt: TGTGCCAGCAGCCAAGATCCAGGGAGGAATGAGCAGTACTTC
cdr3_aa: CASSQDPGRNEQYF
clone_size: -
d_call: -
j_call: TRBJ2-7
v_call: TRBV3-1

cdr3_nt: TGCAGCGCGCCGACAGGGGGCTTTAGCACAGATACGCAGTATTTT
cdr3_aa: CSAPTGGFSTDTQYF
clone_size: once
d_call: TRBD1
j_call: TRBJ2-3
v_call: TRBV29-1

cdr3_nt: TGTGCCAGCTCACCACCGGCGCAGGGGGCAATCCCCAATGAGCAGTTCTTC
cdr3_aa: CASSPPAQGAIPNEQFF
clone_size: -
d_call: TRBD1
j_call: TRBJ2-1
v_call: TRBV18

cdr3_nt: TGTGCCAGCAGTGAAATACGGGAGGGCCGGCAGTTCTTC
cdr3_aa: CASSEIREGRQFF
clone_size: -
d_call: TRBD2
j_call: TRBJ2-1
v_call: TRBV2

cdr3_nt: TGCAGTGCTAGTGATATGGTAGCGGGAGGTGTTGAGCAGTTCTTC
cdr3_aa: CSASDMVAGGVEQFF
clone_size: -
d_call: TRBD2
j_call: TRBJ2-1
v_call: TRBV20-1

cdr3_nt: TGCGCCAGCAGCCAAGACCGGAGTAGCAGATACACCGGGGAGCTGTTTTTT
cdr3_aa: CASSQDRSSRYTGELFF
clone_size: -
d_call: -
j_call: TRBJ2-2
v_call: TRBV4-1

cdr3_nt: TGCAGTGCGTACGATCTAGGGGCCCCCTCTGGGGCCAACGTCCTGACTTTC
cdr3_aa: CSAYDLGAPSGANVLTF
clone_size: few
d_call: -
j_call: TRBJ2-6
v_call: TRBV20-1

cdr3_nt: TGCGCCAGCAGCCAAGATGCGGGGGCGCTGAACACTGAAGCTTTCTTT
cdr3_aa: CASSQDAGALNTEAFF
clone_size: few
d_call: -
j_call: TRBJ1-1
v_call: TRBV4-3

cdr3_nt: TGCGCCAGCAGCCCCTGGGGGGGTGGGTCCGATGAGCAGTTCTTC
cdr3_aa: CASSPWGGGSDEQFF
clone_size: -
d_call: TRBD2
j_call: TRBJ2-1
v_call: TRBV5-1

cdr3_nt: TGTGCCAGCAGCTTAAGTGGCGTTCCATCAGAGACCCAGTACTTC
cdr3_aa: CASSLSGVPSETQYF
clone_size: few
d_call: -
j_call: TRBJ2-5
v_call: TRBV7-3

cdr3_nt: TGTGCCAGCAGTTACTCCGGCGGAATTGGAAACACCATATATTTT
cdr3_aa: CASSYSGGIGNTIYF
clone_size: -
d_call: -
j_call: TRBJ1-3
v_call: TRBV6-5

cdr3_nt: TGCAGTGCTAGAGATAGCGACCTGCAGGGGTCTGGCTACACCTTC
cdr3_aa: CSARDSDLQGSGYTF
clone_size: many
d_call: -
j_call: TRBJ1-2
v_call: TRBV20-1

cdr3_nt: TGCGCCAGCAGCCAAGAGAGGGGATTACACGAGCAGTACTTC
cdr3_aa: CASSQERGLHEQYF
clone_size: -
d_call: -
j_call: TRBJ2-7
v_call: TRBV4-3

cdr3_nt: TGTGCCAGCAGTTTAGCGCAGGGACAGGGGGGAAATGAGCAGTTCTTC
cdr3_aa: CASSLAQGQGGNEQFF
clone_size: -
d_call: TRBD1
j_call: TRBJ2-1
v_call: TRBV12-3/TRBV12-4

cdr3_nt: TGTGCCAGCAGCTTTACAGGGGTTTCCTACAATGAGCAGTTCTTC
cdr3_aa: CASSFTGVSYNEQFF
clone_size: few
d_call: TRBD1
j_call: TRBJ2-1
v_call: TRBV7-3

cdr3_nt: TGCGCCAGCAGCCCGCCGGGGCGAGGGGGCTACACCTTC
cdr3_aa: CASSPPGRGGYTF
clone_size: few
d_call: -
j_call: TRBJ1-2
v_call: TRBV5-1

cdr3_nt: TGTGCCAGCAGTCTGGGGGGGGACAGGGACTACGAGCAGTACTTC
cdr3_aa: CASSLGGDRDYEQYF
clone_size: -
d_call: TRBD1
j_call: TRBJ2-7
v_call: TRBV6-1

cdr3_nt: TGTGCCGGAGGGGCCAGGGGAACCGGGGAGCTGTTTTTT
cdr3_aa: CAGGARGTGELFF
clone_size: -
d_call: -
j_call: TRBJ2-2
v_call: TRBV6-1

cdr3_nt: TGTGCCAGCAGCTTTCGGGAGGGGGAAGCTTTCTTT
cdr3_aa: CASSFREGEAFF
clone_size: few
d_call: -
j_call: TRBJ1-1
v_call: TRBV7-9

cdr3_nt: TGCAGTGCAGTGGGGGGGGACTACACCGGGGAGCTGTTTTTT
cdr3_aa: CSAVGGDYTGELFF
clone_size: -
d_call: TRBD2
j_call: TRBJ2-2
v_call: TRBV20-1

cdr3_nt: TGTGCCAGTAGTATAGAGACGGCAGGGGTGAACACTGAAGCTTTCTTT
cdr3_aa: CASSIETAGVNTEAFF
clone_size: few
d_call: -
j_call: TRBJ1-1
v_call: TRBV19

cdr3_nt: TGTGCCAGCAGTCCTCAAGGGCGGGAGGTCGTCGAGCAGTACTTC
cdr3_aa: CASSPQGREVVEQYF
clone_size: -
d_call: TRBD2
j_call: TRBJ2-7
v_call: TRBV27

cdr3_nt: TGTGCCAGCAGCCAAGACAGGCGTCGCTTAAACTATGGCTACACCTTC
cdr3_aa: CASSQDRRRLNYGYTF
clone_size: many
d_call: -
j_call: TRBJ1-2
v_call: TRBV5-6

cdr3_nt: TGCAGCGTTGAGCGACCGGACCGGACTGAACTGTTTTTT
cdr3_aa: CSVERPDRTELFF
clone_size: -
d_call: -
j_call: TRBJ1-4
v_call: TRBV29-1

cdr3_nt: TGTGCCAGCAGCCCACTACCCTCCTCGGGCAATGAGCAGTTCTTC
cdr3_aa: CASSPLPSSGNEQFF
clone_size: -
d_call: -
j_call: TRBJ2-1
v_call: TRBV7-3

cdr3_nt: TGTGCCAGCAGCTTTGGTGGATGGAACACTGAAGCTTTCTTT
cdr3_aa: CASSFGGWNTEAFF
clone_size: few
d_call: -
j_call: TRBJ1-1
v_call: TRBV7-9

cdr3_nt: TGTGCCAGCAATCACAGGGGCTCCTACGAGCAGTACTTC
cdr3_aa: CASNHRGSYEQYF
clone_size: few
d_call: TRBD1
j_call: TRBJ2-7
v_call: TRBV28